The next 29 T cell receptor beta chains were all read from a single sample in a study of T cell responses to AZD1222 COVID-19 vaccine. Method: immunoSEQ multiplex PCR; TCRdb's copy keeps in-frame clones and lacks some. Of about 140,000 clones in the sample, just under 95% were seen once. The source material was peripheral blood, sampled after recovery from COVID-19. Receptors originate from an adult who had recovered from COVID-19.

The V gene is TRBV5-4, the J gene TRBJ2-2; the match to TRBD2 covers 15 bases. Germline V CDR1 and CDR2: SGHNT, YYREEE (reference sequence). This CDR3 comprises 18 residues. The V segment lost 3 bases and the J segment 0 bases; nucleotides outside the gene matches: 3. CDR3 region: CASSSGLAGGANTGELFF. Written as DNA, the CDR3 is TGTGCCAGCAGCTCTGGACTAGCGGGAGGGGCGAACACCGGGGAGCTGTTTTTT.

This chain joins TRBV28 and TRBJ2-2; D ambiguous. Germline V gives CDR1 MDHEN, CDR2 SYDVKM. Trimming took off 5 bases at V and 6 bases at J, with 13 bases between the two ends. CDR3 size: 14 residues. The CDR3 is CASSNMTFPGELFF. The CDR3 DNA reads TGTGCCAGCAGTAATATGACGTTCCCCGGGGAGCTGTTTTTT.

V is TRBV7-8 and J is TRBJ2-5; 15 bases map to TRBD2. This CDR3 comprises 17 residues. Trimming removed 3 bases from V and 11 bases from J; junction bases left unmatched: 13. CDR1 is SGHVS and CDR2 is FQNEAQ in the germline V gene. CDR3 DNA sequence: TGTGCCAGCAGCTTGGCCGGGACTAGCGGGAGGAGAGGGGGGCAGTACTTC. Protein product: CASSLAGTSGRRGGQYF.

The chain joins TRBV19 to TRBJ1-1, with D possibly being TRBD1 (5 bases). The V end was cut by 4 bases, the J end by 1 base, with 10 bases between. CDR3 length: 14 amino acids. CDR1 LNHDA and CDR2 SQIVND come from the germline V gene (reference sequence). Written as DNA, the CDR3 is TGTGCCAGTAGTACAGGGTCGGGGAACACTGAAGCTTTCTTT. Protein sequence: CASSTGSGNTEAFF.

The chain joins TRBV3-1 (or the pseudogene TRBV3-2) to TRBJ1-1; D is unclear. CDR3 length: 13 amino acids. Germline lookup yields CDR1 LGHDT and CDR2 YNNKEL (reference sequence). V lost 3 bases, J lost 1 base, and 6 bases lay in between. Here the CDR3 DNA reads TGTGCCAGCAGCCACACGCCGAACACTGAAGCTTTCTTT. It specifies CASSHTPNTEAFF.

J is TRBJ1-1 and V is TRBV5-1; D remains unclear. V lost 5 bases and J lost 9, with 17 bases in between. The CDR3 runs 13 residues. CDR1 SGHRS and CDR2 YFSETQ come from the germline V gene. The CDR3 protein is CASSEPGSSKAFF. CDR3 sequence (DNA): TGCGCCAGCAGTGAACCAGGCTCGAGTAAAGCTTTCTTT.

This chain connects TRBV10-3 to TRBJ1-2; 9 positions agree with TRBD1. V was clipped by 0 bases and J by 4 bases; unmatched bases: 12. This CDR3 has 18 residues. The germline V gene encodes CDR1 ENHRY and CDR2 SYGVKD. The CDR3 DNA reads TGTGCCATCAGTGAGTCGGAATTTAGGGACAGGGACACCTATGGCTACACCTTC. This sequence encodes CAISESEFRDRDTYGYTF.

The chain's CDR3 is CASRKSKNTEAFF. As DNA, the CDR3 is TGTGCCAGCAGAAAATCAAAGAACACTGAAGCTTTCTTT. The chain joins TRBV6-5 to TRBJ1-1; no definite D call. The CDR3 is made up of 13 amino acids. The germline CDR1 and CDR2 sequences are MNHEY and SVGAGI. Trimming left V 6 bases short and J 1 base short, with 9 bases between.

The chain links TRBV28 to TRBJ1-2; the D is unclear. The CDR3 consists of 14 residues. Germline CDR1 is MDHEN and CDR2 is SYDVKM. The germline V and J ends were trimmed by 5 bases and 3 bases, with 13 bases remaining between them. The CDR3 sequence: CASSRGGIDYGYTF. As DNA, the CDR3 is TGTGCCAGCAGTCGAGGTGGCATAGACTATGGCTACACCTTC.

This clone occurred once. The chain has TRBV24-1 and TRBJ2-3; no clear D. The ends were cut back, 4 bases at V and 0 bases at J, with 10 bases in the middle. This CDR3 is 15 amino acids long. CDR1 is KGHDR, CDR2 SFDVKD, per germline. CDR3 sequence reads: CATSDHTFSTDTQYF. CDR3 nucleotides: TGTGCCACCAGTGACCACACATTTAGCACAGATACGCAGTATTTT.

This clone was seen a single time. At one end, the junction sequence differs from germline, possibly due to a read error. J is TRBJ2-7 and V is TRBV2; D is perhaps TRBD2 (5 bases). The germline V gene has CDR1 SNHLY and CDR2 FYNNEI. This CDR3 region has 12 residues. The CDR3 sequence is CASSETGFPHLF. CDR3 DNA: TGTGCCAGCAGTGAAACGGGGTTCCCCCACCTCTTC. The entire variable domain, with the rest obtained from reference TRBV2 and TRBJ2-7, is as follows: EPEVTQTPSHQVTQMGQEVILRCVPISNHLYFYWYRQILGQKVEFLVSFYNNEISEKSEIFDDQFSVERPDGSNFTLKIRSTKLEDSAMYFCASSETGFPHLFGPGTRLTVT.

The rearrangement links TRBV4-2 to TRBJ2-5; D is ambiguous. The CDR3 covers 15 residues. Germline assignment: CDR1 LGHNA and CDR2 YNFKEQ. V lost 2 bases to trimming and J lost 4 bases, with 14 bases between them. The CDR3 is CASSQKNNKGETQYF. The CDR3 nucleotides are TGTGCCAGCAGCCAAAAGAACAACAAGGGAGAGACCCAGTACTTC.

The rearrangement joins TRBV7-2 to TRBJ2-3, with a weak D call TRBD2 (6 bases). The CDR3 sequence is 13 residues long. Germline loops: CDR1 SGHTA, CDR2 FQGNSA. Between the trimmed V and J ends, which lost 7 bases and 7 bases, there was a span of 15 bases. The CDR3 region has the DNA TGTGCCAGCAATCTGGCGGGAAGCCATACGCAGTATTTT. Translation: CASNLAGSHTQYF. Together with reference TRBV7-2 and TRBJ2-3, the CDR3 gives the full variable domain: GAGVSQSPSNKVTEKGKDVELRCDPISGHTALYWYRQSLGQGLEFLIYFQGNSAPDKSGLPSDRFSAERTGGSVSTLTIQRTQQEDSAVYLCASNLAGSHTQYFGPGTRLTVL.

The J gene is TRBJ1-1, the V gene TRBV28, with D tentatively TRBD1 (5 bases). The V and J ends lost 9 bases and 1 base respectively, with 12 bases between them. CDR1 is MDHEN, CDR2 SYDVKM, per germline. The length of the CDR3 is 13 residues. In nucleotides, the CDR3 is TGTGCCAGTTCTACGGGGGAGAACACTGAAGCTTTCTTT. This gives the protein CASSTGENTEAFF. The variable domain in full, with the rest retrieved from reference TRBV28 and TRBJ1-1, is DVKVTQSSRYLVKRTGEKVFLECVQDMDHENMFWYRQDPGLGLRLIYFSYDVKMKEKGDIPEGYSVSREKKERFSLILESASTNQTSMYLCASSTGENTEAFFGQGTRLTVV.

V and J are TRBV5-4 and TRBJ2-5; possible D gene TRBD2, 5 bases. The germline V gene encodes CDR1 SGHNT and CDR2 YYREEE (reference sequence). Trimming took 1 base from V and 0 from J, leaving 10 bases between them. This CDR3 has 15 residues. As DNA, the CDR3 is TGTGCCAGCAGCTTGAGTCGCGGGTACCAAGAGACCCAGTACTTC. Residues: CASSLSRGYQETQYF.

The count of this clone is one. This chain joins TRBV19 and TRBJ2-1; tentative D call: TRBD2 (5 bases). Trimming took 7 bases from V and 7 from J, leaving 26 bases between them. CDR1 and CDR2 (germline): LNHDA, SQIVND (reference sequence). This CDR3 is built from 17 residues. CDR3 loop: CASTMGPSNIKLNEQFF. CDR3 coding DNA: TGTGCCAGTACCATGGGTCCTAGCAATATCAAGCTTAATGAGCAGTTCTTC.

The V gene is TRBV11-3, the J gene TRBJ2-7, with D perhaps assigned TRBD1 or TRBD2 (5 bases each). V lost 5 bases and J 2 bases, leaving 16 bases between the germline ends. This CDR3 is 15 amino acids long. CDR1 and CDR2 (germline): SGHNT, YENEEA. The CDR3 nucleotides are TGTGCCAGCAGCCCCTCGGGGCCTATAGCCTACGAGCAGTACTTC. It codes for CASSPSGPIAYEQYF. The entire variable domain, with the rest obtained from reference TRBV11-3 and TRBJ2-7, is as follows: EAGVVQSPRYKIIEKKQPVAFWCNPISGHNTLYWYLQNLGQGPELLIRYENEEAVDDSQLPKDRFSAERLKGVDSTLKIQPAELGDSAVYLCASSPSGPIAYEQYFGPGTRLTVT.

The genes are TRBV5-6 and TRBJ1-5; possibly TRBD1 for D (6 bases). Trimming shortened V by 4 bases and J by 5 bases, and 13 bases separated the two germline ends. CDR3 length: 14 residues. Per germline, CDR1 SGHDT and CDR2 YYEEEE. This CDR3 reads CASSPGGWDQPQHF. CDR3 coding DNA: TGTGCCAGCAGCCCGGGGGGCTGGGATCAGCCCCAGCATTTT.

V usage is TRBV10-3 and J usage is TRBJ1-1, with a possible D match to TRBD1 (6 bases). In germline, CDR1 is ENHRY, CDR2 SYGVKD. The V gene lost 7 bases and the J gene lost 0 bases, with 21 bases spanning the gap. The length of the CDR3 is 17 residues. CDR3 residues: CAITKRGGAGMNTEAFF. Written as DNA, the CDR3 is TGTGCCATCACCAAAAGGGGGGGTGCCGGGATGAACACTGAAGCTTTCTTT.

The gene calls are TRBV7-2 and TRBJ2-7; D not certain. Germline lookup yields CDR1 SGHTA and CDR2 FQGNSA. The CDR3 is 14 amino acids. With 4 bases removed from V and 0 bases from J, the gap between germline ends came to 10 bases. As DNA, the CDR3 is TGTGCCAGCAGCTATGCAGGTCGCTCCTACGAGCAGTACTTC. Translating it yields CASSYAGRSYEQYF.

The chain is built from TRBV6-1 and TRBJ2-7; TRBD1 agrees at 7 bases. With 1 base clipped from V and 2 bases from J, the junction kept 8 bases outside the gene matches. This CDR3 spans 16 amino acids. Germline V gene lookup returns CDR1 MNHNS and CDR2 SASEGT. The CDR3 here is CASSEVRDSPTYEQYF. The CDR3 DNA reads as TGTGCCAGCAGTGAAGTCCGGGACAGTCCTACCTACGAGCAGTACTTC.

This chain joins TRBV5-1 and TRBJ1-1; D gene uncertain. Germline CDR1 and CDR2: SGHRS and YFSETQ. The germline V and J ends were trimmed by 3 bases and 1 base, with 10 bases remaining between them. CDR3 length: 14 residues. DNA for the CDR3: TGCGCCAGCAGCTCGGGTGTTAAGAACACTGAAGCTTTCTTT. The encoded protein is CASSSGVKNTEAFF. Together with reference TRBV5-1 and TRBJ1-1, the CDR3 gives the full variable domain: KAGVTQTPRYLIKTRGQQVTLSCSPISGHRSVSWYQQTPGQGLQFLFEYFSETQRNKGNFPGRFSGRQFSNSRSEMNVSTLELGDSALYLCASSSGVKNTEAFFGQGTRLTVV.

The V call is TRBV4-1, the J call TRBJ1-6; tentatively, D is TRBD1 (5 bases). The CDR3 runs to 16 residues. CDR1 MGHRA and CDR2 YSYEKL come from the germline V gene. V shed 5 bases and J shed 7 bases, with 18 bases lying between them. The CDR3 is CASSYSQAAWNSPLHF. In DNA form, the CDR3 reads TGCGCCAGCAGCTATTCACAGGCGGCCTGGAATTCACCCCTCCACTTT.

This chain links TRBV28 with TRBJ2-7; no firm D call. The germline V and J ends were trimmed by 5 bases and 0 bases, with 5 bases remaining between them. CDR3 length equals 12 residues. Looked up from germline, CDR1 is MDHEN and CDR2 is SYDVKM. CDR3 in DNA: TGTGCCAGCAGTCCGATCTCCTACGAGCAGTACTTC. Translated, it gives CASSPISYEQYF.

The chain's CDR3 is CASSLGTWGYTF. In DNA, the CDR3 is TGTGCCAGCAGTTTAGGGACCTGGGGCTACACCTTC. The rearrangement links TRBV28 to TRBJ1-2; D possibly corresponds to TRBD1 (5 bases). Trimming left V 2 bases short and J 8 bases short, with 9 bases between. The germline V gene encodes CDR1 MDHEN and CDR2 SYDVKM. The CDR3 consists of 12 residues.

The chain couples TRBV19 to TRBJ1-4, with 8 bases that match TRBD1. With V trimmed by 6 bases and J by 4 bases, 10 bases remained unmatched. The germline CDR1 and CDR2 sequences are LNHDA and SQIVND (reference sequence). CDR3 length: 16 residues. CDR3 bases: TGTGCCAGTAGCCCATACCCGGGACAGGTTAATGAAAAACTGTTTTTT. Encoded protein: CASSPYPGQVNEKLFF.

The rearrangement links TRBV5-1 to TRBJ2-7, with no clear D. CDR1 is SGHRS, CDR2 YFSETQ, per germline. Between the trimmed V and J ends, which lost 2 bases and 4 bases, there was a span of 7 bases. The CDR3 has 12 residues. CDR3 nucleotides: TGCGCCAGCAGCTTCTATGGGTACGAGCAGTACTTC. The encoded protein is CASSFYGYEQYF.

The V call is TRBV6-5, the J call TRBJ2-1; 7 bases map to TRBD2. The CDR3 extends over 14 amino acids. Germline V CDR1 and CDR2: MNHEY, SVGAGI. J lost 9 bases, V lost 0 bases, and 5 bases had no gene match. In DNA, the CDR3 is TGTGCCAGCAGTTACTCGAAAGCTAGCGGTGAGCAGTTCTTC. Protein sequence: CASSYSKASGEQFF.

The V and J genes are TRBV19 and TRBJ2-7, with a possible D match to TRBD2 (6 bases). The germline CDR1 and CDR2 sequences are LNHDA and SQIVND (reference sequence). The CDR3 covers 14 residues. Trimming stripped 5 bases from V and 3 bases from J, with 14 bases between. CDR3 region: CASSPAGPFYEQYF. The CDR3 bases are TGTGCCAGTAGTCCCGCGGGGCCATTCTACGAGCAGTACTTC. Full variable domain (rest looked up from reference TRBV19 and TRBJ2-7): DGGITQSPKYLFRKEGQNVTLSCEQNLNHDAMYWYRQDPGQGLRLIYYSQIVNDFQKGDIAEGYSVSREKKESFPLTVTSAQKNPTAFYLCASSPAGPFYEQYFGPGTRLTVT.